Given below is one TCR beta chain in context. The record originates from a study of blood T cell repertoires in COVID-19. Background on the study: Sources were T cells, B-cell-depleted T cells, or PBMCs; the material itself was cDNA or gDNA.

Participant age was roughly 18 to 95 years, and participants resided in about two dozen US areas. The recovered donors of Cohort 3 showed two negative PCRs, clearance, or symptom resolution. Authors' analysis steps: By means of reference gene primer amplification, nucleated cell counts were estimated. Generated by immunoSEQ multiplex PCR, the TCRdb table keeps only in-frame clones and is missing some. V, J and clone size reflect that table, while D and trimming were determined from the DNA. The sample records 200,000 to 250,000 clones, 70% to 85% being singletons. Trimming took off 5 bases at V and 7 bases at J, with 17 bases between the two ends. CDR3 size: 15 residues. CDR1 is SGHTA, CDR2 FQGNSA, per germline.

The receptor was isolated from a man aged 40-50 years who had recovered from COVID-19. Sequenced input: PBMCs or T cells enriched from blood (not recorded which). This chain uses TRBV7-2 with TRBJ1-4, with D unresolved. In DNA form, the CDR3 reads TGTGCCAGCAGCCCTGACCCGGGGAGGATTGAAAAACTGTTTTTT. Amino acids: CASSPDPGRIEKLFF. Combining the CDR3 with reference TRBV7-2 and TRBJ1-4 gives the whole variable domain GAGVSQSPSNKVTEKGKDVELRCDPISGHTALYWYRQSLGQGLEFLIYFQGNSAPDKSGLPSDRFSAERTGGSVSTLTIQRTQQEDSAVYLCASSPDPGRIEKLFFGSGTQLSVL.